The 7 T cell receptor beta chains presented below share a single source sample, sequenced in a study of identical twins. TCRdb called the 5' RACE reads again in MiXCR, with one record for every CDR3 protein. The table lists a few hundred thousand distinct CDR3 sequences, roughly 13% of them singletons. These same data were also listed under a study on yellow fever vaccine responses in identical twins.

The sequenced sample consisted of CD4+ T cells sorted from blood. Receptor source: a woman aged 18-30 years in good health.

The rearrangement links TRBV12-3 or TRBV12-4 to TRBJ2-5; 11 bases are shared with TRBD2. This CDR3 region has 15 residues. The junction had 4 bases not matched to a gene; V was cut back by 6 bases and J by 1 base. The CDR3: CASRKLAGVQETQYF. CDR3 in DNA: TGTGCCAGCAGAAAACTAGCGGGAGTCCAAGAGACCCAGTACTTC.

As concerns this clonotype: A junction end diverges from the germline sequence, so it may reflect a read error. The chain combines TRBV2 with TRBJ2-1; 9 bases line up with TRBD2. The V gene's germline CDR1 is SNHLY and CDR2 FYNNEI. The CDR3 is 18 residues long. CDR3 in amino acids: CTSCLAGFRASGMYEQFF. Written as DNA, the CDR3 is TGTACCAGCTGTTTAGCGGGGTTCCGCGCTAGCGGGATGTATGAGCAGTTCTTC. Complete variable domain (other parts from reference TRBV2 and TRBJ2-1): EPEVTQTPSHQVTQMGQEVILRCVPISNHLYFYWYRQILGQKVEFLVSFYNNEISEKSEIFDDQFSVERPDGSNFTLKIRSTKLEDSAMYFCTSCLAGFRASGMYEQFFGPGTRLTVL.

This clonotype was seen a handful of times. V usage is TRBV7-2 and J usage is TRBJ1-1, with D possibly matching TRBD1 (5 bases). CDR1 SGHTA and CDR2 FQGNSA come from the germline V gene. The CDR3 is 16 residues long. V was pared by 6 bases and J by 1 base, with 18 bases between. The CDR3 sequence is CASRDRRDPANTEAFF. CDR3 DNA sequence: TGTGCCAGCAGGGATCGGAGGGACCCGGCGAACACTGAAGCTTTCTTT.

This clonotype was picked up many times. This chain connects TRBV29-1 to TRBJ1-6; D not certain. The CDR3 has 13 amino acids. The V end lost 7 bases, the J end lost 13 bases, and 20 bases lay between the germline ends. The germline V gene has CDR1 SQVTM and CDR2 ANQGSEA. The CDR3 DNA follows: TGCAGCGCCGCCGAAGGTCATGGGAATCCCCTCCACTTT. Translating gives CSAAEGHGNPLHF.

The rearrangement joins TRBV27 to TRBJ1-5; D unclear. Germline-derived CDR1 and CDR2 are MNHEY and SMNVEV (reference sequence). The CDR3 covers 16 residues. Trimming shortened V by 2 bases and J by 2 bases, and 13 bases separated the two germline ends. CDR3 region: CASSLRSPGGNQPQHF. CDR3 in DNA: TGTGCCAGCAGTTTACGGTCCCCTGGCGGCAATCAGCCCCAGCATTTT.

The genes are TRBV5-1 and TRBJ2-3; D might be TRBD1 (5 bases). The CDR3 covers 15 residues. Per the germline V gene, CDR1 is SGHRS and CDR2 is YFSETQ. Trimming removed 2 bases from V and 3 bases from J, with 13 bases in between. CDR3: CASSFLGPYTDTQYF. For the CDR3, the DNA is TGCGCCAGCAGCTTTTTGGGGCCATATACAGATACGCAGTATTTT.

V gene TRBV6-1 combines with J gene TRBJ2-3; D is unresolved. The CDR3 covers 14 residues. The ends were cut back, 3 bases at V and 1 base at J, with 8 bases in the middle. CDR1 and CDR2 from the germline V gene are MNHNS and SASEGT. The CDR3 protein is CASSDNTRTDTQYF. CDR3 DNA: TGTGCCAGCAGTGATAACACCCGCACAGATACGCAGTATTTT.